This entry concerns a single TCR beta chain. These data are taken from a study of blood T cell repertoires in COVID-19. Study overall: Collection of acute and convalescent COVID-19 samples took place in the United States, Italy and Spain. Sample material is recorded as cDNA or gDNA derived from T cells, B-cell-depleted T cells, or PBMCs.

In the authors' methods: Quantification of nucleated cells was approximated via reference gene primer amplification. Here immunoSEQ multiplex PCR was the method, and the copy in TCRdb shows in-frame clones only, minus some. D and trimming come from the DNA, and the V and J calls and clone size come from that table. The data show approximately 140,000 clones, less than 85% seen once. From germline, CDR1 is LNHDA and CDR2 SQIVND (reference sequence). The CDR3 has 13 amino acids. The V and J ends lost 5 bases and 4 bases, in that order; junction bases with no gene match: 4. The sequenced sample consisted of peripheral blood. The gene calls are TRBV19 and TRBJ1-1; 7 bases line up with TRBD1. The receptor was isolated from a human donor in a cohort sampled during active COVID-19. CDR3: CASSANRGTEAFF. The CDR3 DNA follows: TGTGCCAGTAGTGCTAACAGGGGCACTGAAGCTTTCTTT.